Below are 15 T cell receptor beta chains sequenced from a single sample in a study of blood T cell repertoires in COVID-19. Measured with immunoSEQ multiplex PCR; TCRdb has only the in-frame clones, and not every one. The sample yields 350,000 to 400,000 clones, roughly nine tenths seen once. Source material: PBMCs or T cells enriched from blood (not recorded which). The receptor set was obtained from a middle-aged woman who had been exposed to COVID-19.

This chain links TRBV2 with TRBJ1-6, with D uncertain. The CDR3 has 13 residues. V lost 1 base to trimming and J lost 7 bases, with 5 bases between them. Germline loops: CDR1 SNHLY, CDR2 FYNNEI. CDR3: CASSEEPNSPLHF. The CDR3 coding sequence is TGTGCCAGCAGTGAAGAGCCCAATTCACCCCTCCACTTT.

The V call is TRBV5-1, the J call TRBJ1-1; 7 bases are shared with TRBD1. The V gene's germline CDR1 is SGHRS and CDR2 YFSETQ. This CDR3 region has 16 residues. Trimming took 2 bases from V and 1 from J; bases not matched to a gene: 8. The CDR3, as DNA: TGCGCCAGCAGCTTCCGACAGGGAACCCAGAACACTGAAGCTTTCTTT. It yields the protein CASSFRQGTQNTEAFF. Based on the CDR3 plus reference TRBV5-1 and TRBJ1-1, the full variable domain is KAGVTQTPRYLIKTRGQQVTLSCSPISGHRSVSWYQQTPGQGLQFLFEYFSETQRNKGNFPGRFSGRQFSNSRSEMNVSTLELGDSALYLCASSFRQGTQNTEAFFGQGTRLTVV.

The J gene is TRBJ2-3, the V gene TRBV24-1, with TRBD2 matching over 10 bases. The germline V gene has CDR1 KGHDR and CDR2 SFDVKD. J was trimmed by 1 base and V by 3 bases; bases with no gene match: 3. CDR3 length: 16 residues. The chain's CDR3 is CATSDASGGRTDTQYF. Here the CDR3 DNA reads TGTGCCACCAGTGATGCTAGCGGGGGCCGCACAGATACGCAGTATTTT.

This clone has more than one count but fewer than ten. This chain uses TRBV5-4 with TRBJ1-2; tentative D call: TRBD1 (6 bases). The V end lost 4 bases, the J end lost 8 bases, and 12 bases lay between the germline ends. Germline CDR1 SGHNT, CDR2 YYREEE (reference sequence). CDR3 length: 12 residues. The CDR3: CASSGDRRGYTF. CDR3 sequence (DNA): TGTGCCAGCAGCGGTGACAGGCGGGGCTACACCTTC.

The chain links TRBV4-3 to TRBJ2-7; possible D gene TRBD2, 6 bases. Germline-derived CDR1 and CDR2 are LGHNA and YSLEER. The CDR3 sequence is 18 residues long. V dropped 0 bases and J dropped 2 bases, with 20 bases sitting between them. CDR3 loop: CASSQDRPDAGSAYEQYF. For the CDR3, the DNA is TGCGCCAGCAGCCAAGATCGCCCCGACGCGGGATCTGCCTACGAGCAGTACTTC.

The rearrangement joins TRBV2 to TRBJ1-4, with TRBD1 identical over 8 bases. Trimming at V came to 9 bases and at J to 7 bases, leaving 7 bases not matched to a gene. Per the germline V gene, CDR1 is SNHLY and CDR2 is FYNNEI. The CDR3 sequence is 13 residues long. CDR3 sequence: CASQGASVEKLFF. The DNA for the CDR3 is TGTGCCAGTCAGGGGGCTTCGGTTGAAAAACTGTTTTTT.

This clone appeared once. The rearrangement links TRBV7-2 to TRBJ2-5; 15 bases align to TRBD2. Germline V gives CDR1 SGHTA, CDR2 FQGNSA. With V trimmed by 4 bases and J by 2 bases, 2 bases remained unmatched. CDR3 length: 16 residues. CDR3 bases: TGTGCCAGCAGCTCGGGACTAGCGGGGGGTCAAGAGACCCAGTACTTC. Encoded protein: CASSSGLAGGQETQYF.

The CDR3 spells CASSDRLNEKLFF. DNA of the CDR3: TGCGCCAGCAGCGACAGACTTAATGAAAAACTGTTTTTT. The chain couples TRBV5-1 to TRBJ1-4; TRBD1 is a possible D gene (5 bases). Germline V gene data show CDR1 as SGHRS and CDR2 as YFSETQ. CDR3 length: 13 residues. V was trimmed by 4 bases and J by 4 bases, leaving 8 bases between them.

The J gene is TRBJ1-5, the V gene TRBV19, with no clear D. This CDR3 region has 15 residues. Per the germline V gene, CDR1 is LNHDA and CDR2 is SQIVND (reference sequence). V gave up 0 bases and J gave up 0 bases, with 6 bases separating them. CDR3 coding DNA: TGTGCCAGTAGTATAGATAGGAGTAGCAATCAGCCCCAGCATTTT. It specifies CASSIDRSSNQPQHF.

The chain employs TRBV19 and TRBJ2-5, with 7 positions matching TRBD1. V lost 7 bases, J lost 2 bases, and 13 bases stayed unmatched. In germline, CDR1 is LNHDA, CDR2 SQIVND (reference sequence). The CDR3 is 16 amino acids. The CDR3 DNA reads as TGTGCCAGTACCGCCGCGAGGGACAGTCCGCAAGAGACCCAGTACTTC. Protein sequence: CASTAARDSPQETQYF.

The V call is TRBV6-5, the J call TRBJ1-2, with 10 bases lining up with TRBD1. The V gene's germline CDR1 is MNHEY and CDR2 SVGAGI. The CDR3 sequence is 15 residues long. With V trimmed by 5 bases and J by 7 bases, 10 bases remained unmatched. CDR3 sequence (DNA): TGTGCCAGCAGTAGAGGGGGGACAGGGGAGGGTGGCTACACCTTC. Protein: CASSRGGTGEGGYTF.

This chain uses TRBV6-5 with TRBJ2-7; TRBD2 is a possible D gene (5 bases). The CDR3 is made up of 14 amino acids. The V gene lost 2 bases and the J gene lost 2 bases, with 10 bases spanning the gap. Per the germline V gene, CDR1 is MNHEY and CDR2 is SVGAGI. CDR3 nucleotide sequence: TGTGCCAGCAGTTACGAGGGAGCCGCCTACGAGCAGTACTTC. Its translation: CASSYEGAAYEQYF.

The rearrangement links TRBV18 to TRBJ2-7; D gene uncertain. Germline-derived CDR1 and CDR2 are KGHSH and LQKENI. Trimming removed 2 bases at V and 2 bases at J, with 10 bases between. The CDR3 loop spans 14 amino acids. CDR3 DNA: TGTGCCAGCTCACCAGCGGCGTCAGCCTACGAGCAGTACTTC. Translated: CASSPAASAYEQYF.

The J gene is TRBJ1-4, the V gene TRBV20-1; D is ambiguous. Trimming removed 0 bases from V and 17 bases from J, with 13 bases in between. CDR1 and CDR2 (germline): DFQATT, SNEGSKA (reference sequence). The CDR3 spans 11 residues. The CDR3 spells CSAREGSGIFF. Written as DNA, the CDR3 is TGCAGTGCTAGAGAAGGTAGCGGGATCTTTTTT.

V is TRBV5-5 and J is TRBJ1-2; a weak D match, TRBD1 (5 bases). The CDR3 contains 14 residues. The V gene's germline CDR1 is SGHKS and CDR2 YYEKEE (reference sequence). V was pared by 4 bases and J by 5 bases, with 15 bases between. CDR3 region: CASSAPTDLYGYTF. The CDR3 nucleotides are TGTGCCAGCAGCGCCCCGACAGATTTATATGGCTACACCTTC.